Shown below are 5 T cell receptor beta chains from a single sample sequenced in a study of T cell responses to AZD1222 COVID-19 vaccine (dated by TCRdb to 2020 to 2023). The time point tag for this specimen amounts to: baseline before first vaccination. Libraries were prepared through the immunoSEQ multiplex PCR assay. What TCRdb holds here is the immuneACCESS table cut down to in-frame rearrangements. Part of the clones is not present; checked against another copy, under half of the missing clones reflect an unresolved V gene, and the others are unexplained. Across this sample there are over 100,000 clones, with more than 85% seen only once. The ten biggest clones cover approximately 2.4% of the sample. Sequences were derived from peripheral blood, sampled on day 0 of AZD1222 vaccination. Receptor source: an adult in good health.

This sequence joins TRBV24-1 and TRBJ2-1; the match to TRBD1 covers 8 bases. This CDR3 region has 14 residues. Germline CDR1 is KGHDR and CDR2 is SFDVKD. Germline trimming cut 3 bases from V and 7 bases from J; bases unmatched to any gene: 4. The CDR3 DNA follows: TGTGCCACCAGTGATCGCAGGGGGCGGAATGAGCAGTTCTTC. It encodes CATSDRRGRNEQFF.

This rearrangement joins TRBV2 to TRBJ1-1; tentatively, D is TRBD1 (6 bases). In germline, CDR1 is SNHLY, CDR2 FYNNEI. The V end was cut by 8 bases, the J end by 8 bases, with 18 bases between. CDR3 length equals 13 residues. CDR3 DNA sequence: TGTGCCAGCGGGGAAACAACCGGGACAGAAGCTTTCTTT. Its translation is CASGETTGTEAFF. Using reference TRBV2 and TRBJ1-1 for the parts outside the CDR3, the full variable domain is EPEVTQTPSHQVTQMGQEVILRCVPISNHLYFYWYRQILGQKVEFLVSFYNNEISEKSEIFDDQFSVERPDGSNFTLKIRSTKLEDSAMYFCASGETTGTEAFFGQGTRLTVV.

The gene calls are TRBV29-1 and TRBJ2-3, with 7 bases aligning to TRBD1. Germline CDR1 and CDR2: SQVTM and ANQGSEA. The V segment lost 7 bases and the J segment 1 base; nucleotides outside the gene matches: 11. There are 15 residues in the CDR3. The CDR3 loop reads CSAGPPGGGTDTQYF. The CDR3 DNA reads TGCAGCGCAGGTCCTCCAGGGGGAGGCACAGATACGCAGTATTTT.

The chain links TRBV14 to TRBJ2-2, with TRBD1 identical over 8 bases. The germline CDR1 and CDR2 sequences are SGHDN and FVKESK. The V and J ends lost 3 bases and 5 bases, in that order; junction bases with no gene match: 5. The CDR3 runs to 15 residues. DNA of the CDR3: TGTGCCAGCAGCCATGGGACAGGAGGAACCGGGGAGCTGTTTTTT. Residues: CASSHGTGGTGELFF.

The CDR3 DNA sequence: TGCAGTGCTAGAGCGACAGGGGCAGCTTTCTTT. Protein sequence: CSARATGAAFF. The V and J genes are TRBV20-1 and TRBJ1-1, with 8 bases fitting TRBD1. Trimming removed 1 base from V and 10 bases from J; junction bases left unmatched: 2. The CDR3 consists of 11 residues. CDR1 DFQATT and CDR2 SNEGSKA come from the germline V gene (reference sequence).